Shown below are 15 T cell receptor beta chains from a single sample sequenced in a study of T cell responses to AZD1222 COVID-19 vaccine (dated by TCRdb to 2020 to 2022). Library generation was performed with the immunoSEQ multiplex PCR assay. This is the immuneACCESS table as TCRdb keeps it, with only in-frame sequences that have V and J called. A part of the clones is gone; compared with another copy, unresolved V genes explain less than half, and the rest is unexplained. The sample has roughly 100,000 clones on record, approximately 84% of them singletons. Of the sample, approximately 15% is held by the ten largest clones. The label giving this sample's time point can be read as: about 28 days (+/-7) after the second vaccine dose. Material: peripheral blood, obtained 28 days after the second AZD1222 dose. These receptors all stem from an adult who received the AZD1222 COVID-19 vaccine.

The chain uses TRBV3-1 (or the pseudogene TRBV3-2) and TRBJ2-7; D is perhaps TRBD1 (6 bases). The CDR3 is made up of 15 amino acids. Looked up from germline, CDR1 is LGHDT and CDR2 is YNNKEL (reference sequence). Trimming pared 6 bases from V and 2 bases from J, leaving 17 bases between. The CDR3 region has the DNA TGTGCCAGCAGTCCATTGGGGGACATCGCCTACGAGCAGTACTTC. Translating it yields CASSPLGDIAYEQYF.

The DNA of the CDR3 is TGTGCCAGCAGCTTAGGACAGGGATTTGGAGCTTTCTTT. Its protein is CASSLGQGFGAFF. This sequence joins TRBV7-8 and TRBJ1-1; 7 nucleotides agree with TRBD1. This CDR3 contains 13 residues. Germline trimming cut 1 base from V and 10 bases from J; bases unmatched to any gene: 6. Germline values: CDR1 SGHVS, CDR2 FQNEAQ.

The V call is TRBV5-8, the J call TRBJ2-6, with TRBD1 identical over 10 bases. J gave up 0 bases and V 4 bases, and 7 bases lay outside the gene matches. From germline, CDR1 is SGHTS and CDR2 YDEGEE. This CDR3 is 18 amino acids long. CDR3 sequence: CASSPRQGAASGANVLTF. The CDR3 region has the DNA TGTGCCAGCAGCCCGCGACAGGGGGCCGCCTCTGGGGCCAACGTCCTGACTTTC.

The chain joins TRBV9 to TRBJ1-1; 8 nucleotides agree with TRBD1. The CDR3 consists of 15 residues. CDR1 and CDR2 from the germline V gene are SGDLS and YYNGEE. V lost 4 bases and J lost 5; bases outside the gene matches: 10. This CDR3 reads CASSLMLTGDTEAFF. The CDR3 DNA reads TGTGCCAGCAGCCTGATGTTGACAGGGGATACTGAAGCTTTCTTT. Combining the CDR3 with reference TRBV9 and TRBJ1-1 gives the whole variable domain DSGVTQTPKHLITATGQRVTLRCSPRSGDLSVYWYQQSLDQGLQFLIQYYNGEERAKGNILERFSAQQFPDLHSELNLSSLELGDSALYFCASSLMLTGDTEAFFGQGTRLTVV.

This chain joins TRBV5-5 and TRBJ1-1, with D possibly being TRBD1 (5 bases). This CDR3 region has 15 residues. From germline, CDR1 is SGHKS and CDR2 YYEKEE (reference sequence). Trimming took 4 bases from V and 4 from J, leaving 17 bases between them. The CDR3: CASSPGKGRLTEAFF. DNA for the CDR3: TGTGCCAGCAGCCCGGGAAAGGGACGTCTCACTGAAGCTTTCTTT. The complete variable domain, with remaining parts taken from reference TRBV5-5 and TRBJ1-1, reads DAGVTQSPTHLIKTRGQQVTLRCSPISGHKSVSWYQQVLGQGPQFIFQYYEKEERGRGNFPDRFSARQFPNYSSELNVNALLLGDSALYLCASSPGKGRLTEAFFGQGTRLTVV.

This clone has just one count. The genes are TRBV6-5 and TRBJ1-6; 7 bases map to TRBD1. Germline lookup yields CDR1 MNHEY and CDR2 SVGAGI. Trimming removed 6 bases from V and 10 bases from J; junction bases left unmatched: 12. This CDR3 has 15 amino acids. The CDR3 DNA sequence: TGTGCCAGCAGAAACACAGGGGTTGTGAGGTCACCCCTCCACTTT. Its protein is CASRNTGVVRSPLHF.

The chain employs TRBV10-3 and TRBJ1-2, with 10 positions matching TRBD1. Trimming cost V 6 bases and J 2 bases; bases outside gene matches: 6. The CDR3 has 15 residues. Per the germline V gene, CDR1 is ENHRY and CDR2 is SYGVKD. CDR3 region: CAIRQPGQGNYGYTF. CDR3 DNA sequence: TGTGCCATCAGGCAACCGGGACAGGGGAACTATGGCTACACCTTC.

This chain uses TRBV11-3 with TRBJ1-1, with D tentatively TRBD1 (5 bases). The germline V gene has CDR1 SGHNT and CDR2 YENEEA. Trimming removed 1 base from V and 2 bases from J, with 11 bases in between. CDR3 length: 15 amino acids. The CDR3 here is CASSLGGTTNTEAFF. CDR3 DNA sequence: TGTGCCAGCAGCTTAGGGGGCACGACAAACACTGAAGCTTTCTTT.

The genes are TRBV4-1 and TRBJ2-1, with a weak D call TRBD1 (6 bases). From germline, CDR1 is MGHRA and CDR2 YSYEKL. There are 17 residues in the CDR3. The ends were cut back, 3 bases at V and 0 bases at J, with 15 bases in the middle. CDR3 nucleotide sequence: TGCGCCAGCAGCCAGACAGGTTCTTATAGCTCCTACAATGAGCAGTTCTTC. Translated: CASSQTGSYSSYNEQFF.

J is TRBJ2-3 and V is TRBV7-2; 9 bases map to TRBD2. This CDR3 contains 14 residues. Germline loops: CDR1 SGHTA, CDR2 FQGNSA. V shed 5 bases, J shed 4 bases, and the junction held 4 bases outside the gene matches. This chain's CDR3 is CASSMGLAADTQYF. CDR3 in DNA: TGTGCCAGCAGCATGGGACTAGCAGCAGATACGCAGTATTTT.

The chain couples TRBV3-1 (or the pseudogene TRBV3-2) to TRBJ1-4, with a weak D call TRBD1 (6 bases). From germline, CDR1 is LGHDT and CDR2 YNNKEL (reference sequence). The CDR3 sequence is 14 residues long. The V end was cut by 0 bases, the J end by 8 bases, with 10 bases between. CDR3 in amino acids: CASSQDYGTEKLFF. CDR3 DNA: TGTGCCAGCAGCCAAGATTATGGGACAGAAAAACTGTTTTTT.

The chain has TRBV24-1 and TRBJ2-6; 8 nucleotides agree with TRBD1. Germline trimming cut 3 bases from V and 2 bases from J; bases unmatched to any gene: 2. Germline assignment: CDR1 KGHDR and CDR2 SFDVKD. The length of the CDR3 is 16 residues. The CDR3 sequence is CATSDPRGPGANVLTF. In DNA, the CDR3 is TGTGCCACCAGTGATCCCAGGGGGCCTGGGGCCAACGTCCTGACTTTC.

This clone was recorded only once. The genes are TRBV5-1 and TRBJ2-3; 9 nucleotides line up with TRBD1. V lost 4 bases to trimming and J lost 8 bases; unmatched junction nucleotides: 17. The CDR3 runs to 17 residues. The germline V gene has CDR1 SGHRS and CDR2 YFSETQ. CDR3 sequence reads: CASSPGQGGLLFGTQYF. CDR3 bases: TGCGCCAGCAGCCCGGGACAGGGAGGACTACTTTTCGGTACGCAGTATTTT.

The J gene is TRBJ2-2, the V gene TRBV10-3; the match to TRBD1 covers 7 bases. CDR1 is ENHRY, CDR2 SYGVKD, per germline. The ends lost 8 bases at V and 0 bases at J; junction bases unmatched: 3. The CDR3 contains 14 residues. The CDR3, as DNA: TGTGCCATCGAAGGACAGGCGAACACCGGGGAGCTGTTTTTT. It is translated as CAIEGQANTGELFF.

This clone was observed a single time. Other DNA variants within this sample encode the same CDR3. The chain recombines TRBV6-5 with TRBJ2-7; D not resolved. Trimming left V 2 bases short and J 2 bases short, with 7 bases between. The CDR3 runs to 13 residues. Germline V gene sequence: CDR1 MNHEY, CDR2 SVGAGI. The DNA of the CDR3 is TGTGCCAGCAGTTACAGTGGAGCCTACGAGCAGTACTTC. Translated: CASSYSGAYEQYF.